The sequence of this T cell receptor beta chain was determined in a study of Ad26.COV2.S vaccination and SARS-CoV-2 variants. In regard to this clone: Antigen specificity is unknown.

This sample's treatment: over 15 received Ad26.COV2.S at low or high dose, single or two shots; roughly 5 received placebo; per-sample allocation not given. Sampling was done on day 63 after the first vaccine or placebo injection. Study conclusions and caveats: Placebo recipients trailed vaccine recipients in spike-specific TCR breadth.

The table came from immunoSEQ multiplex PCR; TCRdb's copy has only in-frame clones and leaves some out. The table includes a few hundred thousand clones, around 86% detected once. V lost 2 bases and J lost 7, with 20 bases in between. CDR1 and CDR2 from the germline V gene are SEHNR and FQNEAQ (reference sequence). This CDR3 region has 16 residues. This sequence originates from a person aged 18-65 years who received the Ad26.COV2.S COVID-19 vaccine or a placebo. V usage is TRBV7-9 and J usage is TRBJ1-2; possibly TRBD1 for D (5 bases). The specimen comprised peripheral blood, sampled in a trial of Ad26.COV2.S vaccine versus placebo. The CDR3 DNA is TGTGCCAGCAGCTTATTGCCCACAAAGGGGCAAGTTGGCTACACCTTC. This translates into CASSLLPTKGQVGYTF.